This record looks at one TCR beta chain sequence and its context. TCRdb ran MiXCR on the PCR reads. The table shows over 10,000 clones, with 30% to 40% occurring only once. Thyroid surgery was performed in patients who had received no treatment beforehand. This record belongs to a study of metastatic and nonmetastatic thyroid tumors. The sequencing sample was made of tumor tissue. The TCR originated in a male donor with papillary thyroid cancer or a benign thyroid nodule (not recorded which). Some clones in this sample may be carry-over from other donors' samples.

CDR3 protein: CASSSGHSSNTEAFF. As DNA, the CDR3 is TGCGCCAGCAGCAGCGGACACTCCTCGAACACTGAAGCTTTCTTT. The chain is built from TRBV5-1 and TRBJ1-1; TRBD1 is a possible D gene (5 bases). V lost 4 bases and J lost 1, with 14 bases in between. CDR3 length equals 15 residues. Germline CDR1 and CDR2: SGHRS and YFSETQ.